This T cell receptor (beta chain) was retrieved from a study of blood T cell repertoires in COVID-19. Germline-derived CDR1 and CDR2 are SGDLS and YYNGEE. The CDR3 is 18 residues long. The V and J ends lost 0 bases and 0 bases respectively, with 17 bases between them. In its sample, this clone was seen a few times. Here immunoSEQ multiplex PCR was the method, and the copy in TCRdb shows in-frame clones only, minus some. The sample records 200,000 to 300,000 clones, about four fifths being singletons. This clonotype was sampled from a woman older than 75 with COVID-19, enrolled during active disease. This chain uses TRBV9 with TRBJ2-3; the D gene is possibly TRBD2 (6 bases). The sequenced sample consisted of peripheral blood. CDR3 sequence (DNA): TGTGCCAGCAGCGTAGATTTGGAGGGACGGACCAGCACAGATACGCAGTATTTT. Amino acids: CASSVDLEGRTSTDTQYF. Complete variable domain (other parts from reference TRBV9 and TRBJ2-3): DSGVTQTPKHLITATGQRVTLRCSPRSGDLSVYWYQQSLDQGLQFLIQYYNGEERAKGNILERFSAQQFPDLHSELNLSSLELGDSALYFCASSVDLEGRTSTDTQYFGPGTRLTVL.